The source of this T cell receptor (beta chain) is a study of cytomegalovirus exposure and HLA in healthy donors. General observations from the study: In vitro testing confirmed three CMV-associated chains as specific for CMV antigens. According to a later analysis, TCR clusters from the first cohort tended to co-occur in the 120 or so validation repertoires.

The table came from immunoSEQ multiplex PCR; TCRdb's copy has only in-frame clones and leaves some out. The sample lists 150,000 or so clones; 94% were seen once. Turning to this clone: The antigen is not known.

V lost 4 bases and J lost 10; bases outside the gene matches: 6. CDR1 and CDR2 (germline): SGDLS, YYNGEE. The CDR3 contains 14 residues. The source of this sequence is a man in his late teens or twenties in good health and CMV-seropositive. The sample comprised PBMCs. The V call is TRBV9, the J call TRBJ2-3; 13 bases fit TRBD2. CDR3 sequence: CASSPGLAGAPQYF. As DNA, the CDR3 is TGTGCCAGCAGCCCCGGACTAGCGGGAGCGCCGCAGTATTTT. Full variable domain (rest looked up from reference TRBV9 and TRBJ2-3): DSGVTQTPKHLITATGQRVTLRCSPRSGDLSVYWYQQSLDQGLQFLIQYYNGEERAKGNILERFSAQQFPDLHSELNLSSLELGDSALYFCASSPGLAGAPQYFGPGTRLTVL.